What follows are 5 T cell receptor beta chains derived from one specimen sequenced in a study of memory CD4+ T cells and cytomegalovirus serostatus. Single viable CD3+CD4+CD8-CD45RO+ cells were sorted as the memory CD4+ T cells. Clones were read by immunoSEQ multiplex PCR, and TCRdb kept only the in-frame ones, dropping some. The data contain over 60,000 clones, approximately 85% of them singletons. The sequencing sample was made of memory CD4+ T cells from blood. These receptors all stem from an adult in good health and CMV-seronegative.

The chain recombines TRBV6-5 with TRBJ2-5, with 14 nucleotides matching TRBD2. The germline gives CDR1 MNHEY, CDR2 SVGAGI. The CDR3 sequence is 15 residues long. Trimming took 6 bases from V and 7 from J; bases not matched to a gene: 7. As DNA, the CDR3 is TGTGCCAGCAGCCCGGGACTAGCGGGGGAGGGGACCCAGTACTTC. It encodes CASSPGLAGEGTQYF.

CDR3 residues: CASSIGQLNEKLFF. DNA of the CDR3: TGTGCCTCTTCGATTGGACAGTTAAATGAAAAACTGTTTTTT. The chain uses TRBV30 and TRBJ1-4; a weak D match, TRBD1 (6 bases). Trimming pared 7 bases from V and 5 bases from J, leaving 17 bases between. The CDR3 has 14 residues. The V gene's germline CDR1 is GTSNPN and CDR2 SVGIG (reference sequence).

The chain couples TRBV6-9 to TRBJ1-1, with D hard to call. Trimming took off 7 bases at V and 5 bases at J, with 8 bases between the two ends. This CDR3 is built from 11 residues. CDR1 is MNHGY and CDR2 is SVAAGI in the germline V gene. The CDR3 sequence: CASTGWTEAFF. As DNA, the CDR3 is TGTGCCAGCACCGGTTGGACTGAAGCTTTCTTT.

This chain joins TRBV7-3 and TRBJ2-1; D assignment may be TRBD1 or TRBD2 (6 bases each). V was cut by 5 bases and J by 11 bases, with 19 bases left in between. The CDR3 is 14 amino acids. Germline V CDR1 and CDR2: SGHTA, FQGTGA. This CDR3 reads CASSPQDGGGKQFF. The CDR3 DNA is TGTGCCAGCAGCCCCCAGGACGGAGGGGGTAAGCAGTTCTTC.

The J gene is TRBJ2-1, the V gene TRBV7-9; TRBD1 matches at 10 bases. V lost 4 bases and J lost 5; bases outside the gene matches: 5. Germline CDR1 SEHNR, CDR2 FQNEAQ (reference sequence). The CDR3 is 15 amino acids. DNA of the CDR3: TGTGCCAGCAGCTCGGGACAGGGGTCGGACAATGAGCAGTTCTTC. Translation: CASSSGQGSDNEQFF.